The 9 T cell receptor beta chains presented below share a single source sample, sequenced in a study of cytotoxic CD8 clonotypes in ibrutinib-treated CLL. Generated by immunoSEQ multiplex PCR, the TCRdb table keeps only in-frame clones and is missing some. The sample has approximately 92,000 clones, approximately 80% seen once. The sample in question was PBMCs, obtained after 24 months of ibrutinib treatment. The receptors were gathered from a human donor with chronic lymphocytic leukemia.

This clone was observed a single time. The rearrangement links TRBV4-1 to TRBJ1-2; 9 bases fit TRBD1. CDR1 is MGHRA, CDR2 YSYEKL, per germline. The CDR3 spans 16 residues. The J segment lost 1 base and the V segment lost 1 base, leaving 4 bases of the junction unmatched. The CDR3 here is CASSQGGTGHNYGYTF. The DNA for the CDR3 is TGCGCCAGCAGCCAAGGGGGGACAGGGCATAACTATGGCTACACCTTC.

The chain is built from TRBV4-2 and TRBJ2-4; 8 bases are shared with TRBD2. J gave up 2 bases and V 0 bases, and 6 bases lay outside the gene matches. CDR3 length: 17 amino acids. The germline V gene encodes CDR1 LGHNA and CDR2 YNFKEQ. The CDR3 DNA sequence: TGTGCCAGCAGCCAAGAAGTTAGCGGGGTTTCCAAAAACATTCAGTACTTC. This sequence encodes CASSQEVSGVSKNIQYF.

The table lists this clone with a few counts. The chain recombines TRBV28 with TRBJ2-3, with 11 bases fitting TRBD2. The CDR3 totals 16 residues. Germline assignment: CDR1 MDHEN and CDR2 SYDVKM. V shed 3 bases, J shed 2 bases, and the junction held 4 bases outside the gene matches. The CDR3 DNA follows: TGTGCCAGCAGTTTTCAGACTAGCGGGACCACAGATACGCAGTATTTT. The encoded protein is CASSFQTSGTTDTQYF. Complete variable domain (other parts from reference TRBV28 and TRBJ2-3): DVKVTQSSRYLVKRTGEKVFLECVQDMDHENMFWYRQDPGLGLRLIYFSYDVKMKEKGDIPEGYSVSREKKERFSLILESASTNQTSMYLCASSFQTSGTTDTQYFGPGTRLTVL.

The gene calls are TRBV28 and TRBJ1-5; the D is unclear. Germline V gene sequence: CDR1 MDHEN, CDR2 SYDVKM. Trimming cost V 4 bases and J 7 bases, with 8 bases left between them. The CDR3 runs 12 residues. Here the CDR3 reads CASSSSHQPQHF. The CDR3 DNA reads as TGTGCCAGCAGTTCCTCCCACCAGCCCCAGCATTTT.

The chain has TRBV5-1 and TRBJ2-1, with TRBD2 matching over 13 bases. With 4 bases clipped from V and 7 bases from J, the junction kept 11 bases outside the gene matches. Germline V gene lookup returns CDR1 SGHRS and CDR2 YFSETQ. The CDR3 spans 17 residues. The CDR3 reads CASSPTRTSGSTNEQFF. CDR3 nucleotides: TGCGCCAGCAGCCCTACTAGGACTAGCGGGAGTACGAATGAGCAGTTCTTC.

The V and J genes are TRBV7-2 and TRBJ2-7; 9 positions agree with TRBD1. This CDR3 region has 15 residues. V lost 2 bases to trimming and J lost 6 bases; unmatched junction nucleotides: 8. The germline CDR1 and CDR2 sequences are SGHTA and FQGNSA. The CDR3 sequence is CASSLLPGQGGEQYF. The CDR3, as DNA: TGTGCCAGCAGCTTACTCCCGGGACAGGGTGGCGAGCAGTACTTC.

The rearrangement uses TRBV10-3 and TRBJ1-1; D remains unclear. V was cut by 3 bases and J by 0 bases, with 8 bases left in between. CDR3 length: 14 amino acids. The germline CDR1 and CDR2 sequences are ENHRY and SYGVKD. CDR3 in DNA: TGTGCCATCAGTGAACCATCAGTGAACACTGAAGCTTTCTTT. It is translated as CAISEPSVNTEAFF.

The rearrangement uses TRBV11-1 and TRBJ1-5; D is possibly TRBD1 (5 bases). Trimming removed 5 bases from V and 4 bases from J, with 12 bases in between. The CDR3 consists of 14 residues. The germline CDR1 and CDR2 sequences are SGHAT and FQDESV (reference sequence). For the CDR3, the DNA is TGTGCCAGCAGCCCTGGACACGGAAATCAGCCCCAGCATTTT. It codes for CASSPGHGNQPQHF.

The rearrangement uses TRBV7-2 and TRBJ1-1; weak D call: TRBD1 (5 bases). The CDR3 totals 15 residues. V lost 1 base and J 6 bases, leaving 15 bases between the germline ends. Germline V gene sequence: CDR1 SGHTA, CDR2 FQGNSA. CDR3: CASSLEAGGRAEAFF. The CDR3 nucleotides read TGTGCCAGCAGCTTAGAGGCGGGGGGACGCGCTGAAGCTTTCTTT.